The next 26 T cell receptor beta chains were all read from a single sample in a study of T cells in Graves' hyperthyroidism and ophthalmopathy. It was RNA transcripts that yielded the amplified TCR beta CDR3 regions. The HTBI primer set drove a first-round RT-PCR of the TCR CDR3. TCRdb reprocessed the multiplex PCR reads with MiXCR, giving one entry per CDR3 protein. The sample includes under 500,000 distinct CDR3 sequences, over 12% of them seen just once. The sample taken for sequencing was blood. Source of these receptors: a man aged 50 or older with Graves' ophthalmopathy.

This clonotype has ten or more counts. Here the CDR3 reads CASSQDSANSPLHF. The CDR3 bases are TGTGCCAGCAGCCAAGACTCTGCTAATTCACCCCTCCACTTT. V and J are TRBV3-1 and TRBJ1-6; D remains ambiguous. The CDR3 runs to 14 residues. Trimming stripped 0 bases from V and 6 bases from J, with 6 bases between. Germline values: CDR1 LGHDT, CDR2 YNNKEL (reference sequence).

The rearrangement uses TRBV19 and TRBJ1-5, with 7 bases matching TRBD1. This CDR3 has 14 residues. Unmatched junction bases numbered 6, after V lost 5 bases and J lost 5 bases. Per germline, CDR1 LNHDA and CDR2 SQIVND (reference sequence). Here the CDR3 reads CASSWTTGDQPQHF. CDR3 DNA sequence: TGTGCCAGTAGTTGGACAACAGGGGATCAGCCCCAGCATTTT.

This clonotype came up a few times. V usage is TRBV20-1 and J usage is TRBJ2-3; D tentatively reads TRBD1 or TRBD2 (5 bases each). The V end lost 3 bases, the J end lost 8 bases, and 9 bases lay between the germline ends. The CDR3 covers 11 residues. Germline loops: CDR1 DFQATT, CDR2 SNEGSKA (reference sequence). Written as DNA, the CDR3 is TGCAGTGCTAGTTCGGGGACTACGCAGTATTTT. This translates into CSASSGTTQYF.

This clonotype came up many times. The rearrangement links TRBV27 to TRBJ1-2; no definite D call. V shed 0 bases and J shed 6 bases, with 8 bases lying between them. The germline V gene has CDR1 MNHEY and CDR2 SMNVEV (reference sequence). The CDR3 has 13 amino acids. CDR3 region: CASSLSITDGYTF. CDR3 nucleotides: TGTGCCAGCAGTTTATCGATAACAGATGGCTACACCTTC.

This clonotype was recorded at least ten times. V gene TRBV12-3 or TRBV12-4 combines with J gene TRBJ2-7; possible D gene TRBD1, 5 bases. The CDR3 covers 13 residues. Trimming took 3 bases from V and 4 from J, leaving 10 bases between them. As DNA, the CDR3 is TGTGCCAGCAGTTTGGGGCAGCCTTACGAGCAGTACTTC. Translation gives CASSLGQPYEQYF.

This clonotype was seen many times. J is TRBJ2-4 and V is TRBV7-9; the match to TRBD2 covers 9 bases. J lost 0 bases, V lost 2 bases, and 5 bases had no gene match. The CDR3 contains 17 residues. Germline V CDR1 and CDR2: SEHNR, FQNEAQ (reference sequence). The CDR3 is CASSLLGGREAKNIQYF. In DNA, the CDR3 is TGTGCCAGCAGCTTACTTGGCGGGAGGGAAGCCAAAAACATTCAGTACTTC.

The table lists this clonotype with many counts. The V gene is TRBV5-1, the J gene TRBJ2-5; D gene unclear. Trimming pared 5 bases from V and 2 bases from J, leaving 10 bases between. Germline CDR1 and CDR2: SGHRS and YFSETQ. The CDR3 loop spans 13 amino acids. The CDR3 DNA follows: TGCGCCAGCAGAAGGGCCGAACAAGAGACCCAGTACTTC. Translating it yields CASRRAEQETQYF.

The chain carries TRBV7-6 and TRBJ2-7; a possible D gene is TRBD2 (7 bases). With 0 bases removed from V and 1 base from J, the gap between germline ends came to 13 bases. Germline V gives CDR1 SGHVS, CDR2 FNYEAQ. This CDR3 contains 16 residues. CDR3 sequence: CASSLAGGASSYEQYF. The CDR3 nucleotides read TGTGCCAGCAGCTTAGCGGGGGGGGCGTCATCCTACGAGCAGTACTTC.

The table lists this clonotype with many counts. The rearrangement uses TRBV6-2 or TRBV6-3 and TRBJ2-2; D gene unclear. Germline CDR1 reads MNHEY; CDR2 reads SVGEGT. Trimming left V 5 bases short and J 2 bases short, with 15 bases between. The CDR3 spans 16 residues. DNA of the CDR3: TGTGCCAGCAGTCTCACCGCGGCAACTAACACCGGGGAGCTGTTTTTT. Amino acids: CASSLTAATNTGELFF.

This clonotype was seen many times. The chain uses TRBV6-1 and TRBJ1-2; D may be TRBD1 (5 bases). The CDR3 covers 14 residues. The V end was cut by 7 bases, the J end by 2 bases, with 14 bases between. Germline V CDR1 and CDR2: MNHNS, SASEGT. DNA of the CDR3: TGTGCCAGCATCTCGGGGCAGGGCAACTATGGCTACACCTTC. Its protein product is CASISGQGNYGYTF.

This clonotype was recorded a few times. The rearrangement uses TRBV24-1 and TRBJ2-1; no firm D call. The CDR3 loop spans 11 amino acids. Per the germline V gene, CDR1 is KGHDR and CDR2 is SFDVKD. The ends were cut back, 1 base at V and 10 bases at J, with 4 bases in the middle. The CDR3 sequence: CATSDFGEQFF. The CDR3 DNA sequence: TGTGCCACCAGTGATTTCGGGGAGCAGTTCTTC.

There are a few counts of this clonotype. The V call is TRBV10-3, the J call TRBJ2-1; TRBD2 agrees at 11 bases. The CDR3 runs to 17 residues. Germline V CDR1 and CDR2: ENHRY, SYGVKD. V shed 3 bases, J shed 5 bases, and the junction held 9 bases outside the gene matches. The CDR3 bases are TGTGCCATCAGTGACGGTATGAGACTAGCGGGGAACAATGAGCAGTTCTTC. This translates into CAISDGMRLAGNNEQFF.

The chain has TRBV20-1 and TRBJ1-2, with D maybe TRBD1 (6 bases). The CDR3 sequence is 13 residues long. The germline V gene has CDR1 DFQATT and CDR2 SNEGSKA (reference sequence). Trimming cost V 1 base and J 4 bases, with 10 bases left between them. This CDR3 is CSARGGGGYGYTF. The DNA of the CDR3 is TGCAGTGCTAGAGGGGGGGGCGGCTATGGCTACACCTTC.

This clonotype occurred many times. The V and J genes are TRBV27 and TRBJ2-7, with 10 bases that match TRBD1. CDR3 length: 14 residues. J gave up 3 bases and V 5 bases, and 4 bases lay outside the gene matches. The germline V gene encodes CDR1 MNHEY and CDR2 SMNVEV (reference sequence). In DNA, the CDR3 is TGTGCCAGCAGTCTGAGGACAGGGGGCTACGAGCAGTACTTC. Translation gives CASSLRTGGYEQYF.

In this sample, this clonotype turned up a few times. The chain has TRBV6-1 and TRBJ1-6, with D tentatively TRBD1 (5 bases). The V end lost 8 bases, the J end lost 9 bases, and 20 bases lay between the germline ends. CDR1 is MNHNS, CDR2 SASEGT, per germline. The CDR3 length is 15 residues. The CDR3 sequence: CASATSGVTVSPLHF. Here the CDR3 DNA reads TGTGCCAGCGCTACCTCGGGGGTTACCGTTTCACCCCTCCACTTT.

This clonotype has only a few counts. With a much larger clone just one base away, this may be a read error. This chain connects TRBV24-1 to TRBJ1-1, with TRBD1 matching over 7 bases. CDR1 is KGHDR and CDR2 is SFDVKD in the germline V gene. V lost 6 bases to trimming and J lost 3 bases; unmatched junction nucleotides: 9. The CDR3 is 15 residues long. The CDR3: CATSSARDSDTEAFF. CDR3 DNA sequence: TGTGCCACCAGTTCCGCACGGGACAGCGACACTGAAGCTTTCTTT.

This clonotype occurred many times. The rearrangement links TRBV14 to TRBJ2-2; TRBD2 agrees at 13 bases. This CDR3 comprises 18 residues. J gave up 5 bases and V 0 bases, and 6 bases lay outside the gene matches. In germline, CDR1 is SGHDN, CDR2 FVKESK. CDR3 residues: CASSQDWTSGSYTGELFF. As DNA, the CDR3 is TGTGCCAGCAGCCAAGACTGGACTAGCGGGAGCTATACCGGGGAGCTGTTTTTT.

This clonotype was found a few times. The V and J genes are TRBV29-1 and TRBJ2-5; 12 bases agree with TRBD1. This CDR3 region has 16 residues. J was trimmed by 4 bases and V by 5 bases; bases with no gene match: 11. CDR1 SQVTM and CDR2 ANQGSEA come from the germline V gene. This CDR3 reads CSVRNPGTGGRETQYF. In DNA, the CDR3 is TGCAGCGTTCGCAATCCCGGGACAGGGGGCAGAGAGACCCAGTACTTC.

The sample holds many counts of this clonotype. The V gene is TRBV3-1, the J gene TRBJ2-3; 12 positions match TRBD2. This CDR3 is 14 amino acids long. CDR1 and CDR2 from the germline V gene are LGHDT and YNNKEL (reference sequence). V shed 4 bases and J 10 bases; nucleotides not matched to a gene: 6. CDR3 bases: TGTGCCAGCAGCCCGACTAGCGGGGGATCTGCGCAGTATTTT. Translated, it gives CASSPTSGGSAQYF.

This clonotype was seen ten or more times. The rearrangement joins TRBV7-8 to TRBJ2-3; D tentatively fits TRBD1 or TRBD2 (5 bases each). The germline V gene encodes CDR1 SGHVS and CDR2 FQNEAQ. The CDR3 spans 20 residues. Trimming shortened V by 6 bases and J by 4 bases, and 32 bases separated the two germline ends. CDR3 bases: TGTGCCAGCAGAAACCCAAAGATTAGGGTAGGGGACCCGACGTCAGATACGCAGTATTTT. Amino acid sequence: CASRNPKIRVGDPTSDTQYF.

This clonotype showed up many times. The V gene is TRBV3-1, the J gene TRBJ2-7; 10 positions agree with TRBD2. The length of the CDR3 is 13 residues. CDR1 LGHDT and CDR2 YNNKEL come from the germline V gene (reference sequence). V trimming: 7 bases; J trimming: 7 bases; junction bases outside the gene matches: 7. The DNA for the CDR3 is TGTGCCAGCACAGCGGGAGGGCCGGGGGAGCAGTACTTC. Translation gives CASTAGGPGEQYF.

This clonotype was detected ten times or more. The genes are TRBV27 and TRBJ2-1; 9 bases are a match to TRBD2. This CDR3 has 15 amino acids. The germline CDR1 and CDR2 sequences are MNHEY and SMNVEV (reference sequence). Germline trimming cut 3 bases from V and 8 bases from J; bases unmatched to any gene: 8. The CDR3 nucleotides read TGTGCCAGCAGTTTGGGACTAGCAATAGAGGATGAGCAGTTCTTC. This encodes CASSLGLAIEDEQFF.

This clonotype has at least ten counts. The V call is TRBV3-1, the J call TRBJ2-7, with TRBD2 matching 8 bases. CDR3 length: 17 amino acids. J lost 0 bases, V lost 1 base, and 8 bases had no gene match. Germline V gene data show CDR1 as LGHDT and CDR2 as YNNKEL (reference sequence). Written as DNA, the CDR3 is TGTGCCAGCAGCCAAGGGACTAGCCCAACGAACTCCTACGAGCAGTACTTC. Translated, it gives CASSQGTSPTNSYEQYF.

This clonotype has a handful of counts. The rearrangement uses TRBV6-1 and TRBJ1-2; D not resolved. Germline CDR1 MNHNS, CDR2 SASEGT. The ends were cut back, 7 bases at V and 4 bases at J, with 13 bases in the middle. The CDR3 length is 13 residues. CDR3 amino acids: CASTLSGPYGYTF. The CDR3 bases are TGTGCCAGCACGTTATCGGGTCCCTATGGCTACACCTTC.

This clonotype was observed at least ten times. The J gene is TRBJ1-1, the V gene TRBV7-9, with 7 bases that match TRBD1. CDR3 size: 15 residues. The V gene's germline CDR1 is SEHNR and CDR2 FQNEAQ (reference sequence). The ends lost 1 base at V and 6 bases at J; junction bases unmatched: 8. The CDR3: CASSLDQGGRAEAFF. In DNA, the CDR3 is TGTGCCAGCAGCTTAGATCAGGGGGGGAGGGCTGAAGCTTTCTTT.

The table lists this clonotype with many counts. The V call is TRBV5-1, the J call TRBJ2-4; TRBD2 aligns across 8 bases. Germline V gives CDR1 SGHRS, CDR2 YFSETQ. There are 15 residues in the CDR3. The V gene end was trimmed by 0 bases and the J gene end by 8 bases; junction bases not matched to a gene: 7. CDR3 in amino acids: CASSLASAGVDIQYF. CDR3 nucleotides: TGCGCCAGCAGCTTGGCCTCAGCGGGAGTAGACATTCAGTACTTC.